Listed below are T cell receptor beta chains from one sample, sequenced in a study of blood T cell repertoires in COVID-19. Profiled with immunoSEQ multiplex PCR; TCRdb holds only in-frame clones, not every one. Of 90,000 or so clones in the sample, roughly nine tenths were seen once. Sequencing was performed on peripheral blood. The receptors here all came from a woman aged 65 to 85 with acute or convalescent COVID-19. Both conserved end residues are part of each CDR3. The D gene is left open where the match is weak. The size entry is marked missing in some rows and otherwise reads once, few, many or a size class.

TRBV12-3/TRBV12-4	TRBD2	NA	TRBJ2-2	TGTGCCAGCAGGGTAGCGGGTACCGGGGAGCTGTTTTTT	CASRVAGTGELFF
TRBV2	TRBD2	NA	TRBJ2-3	TGTGCCAGCACTGCTAGCGGGGTTTATCGGAATACGCAGTATTTT	CASTASGVYRNTQYF
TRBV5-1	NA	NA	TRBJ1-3	TGCGCCAGCAGCTTGCCGGCTAGCTCTGGAAACACCATATATTTT	CASSLPASSGNTIYF
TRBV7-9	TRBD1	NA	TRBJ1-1	TGTGCCAGCAGCCCCACCGCAGGGGGCACTGAAGCTTTCTTT	CASSPTAGGTEAFF
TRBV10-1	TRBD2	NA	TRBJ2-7	TGCGCCAGCAGTGAGAAACAGGGACTAGCGGTCTACGAGCAGTACTTC	CASSEKQGLAVYEQYF
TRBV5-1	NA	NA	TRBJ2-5	TGCGCCAGCAGCTTGGAAACAGGCGAGACCCAGTACTTC	CASSLETGETQYF
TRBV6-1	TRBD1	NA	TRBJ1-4	TGTGCCAGCAGTGAACGGACAGGGAGGACAACTAATGAAAAACTGTTTTTT	CASSERTGRTTNEKLFF
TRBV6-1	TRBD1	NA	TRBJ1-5	TGTGCCAGCAGTGAACAGGGGGAAAGCAATCAGCCCCAGCATTTT	CASSEQGESNQPQHF
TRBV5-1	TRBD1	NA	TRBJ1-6	TGCGCCAGCAGCGAGGACAGGGGGAATTCACCTCTCCACTTT	CASSEDRGNSPLHF
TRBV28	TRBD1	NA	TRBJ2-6	TGTGCCAGCAGTTCAGGACAGGGCCCTGCCTCTGGGGCCAACGTCCTGACTTTC	CASSSGQGPASGANVLTF
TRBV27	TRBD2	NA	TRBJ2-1	TGTGCCAGCAGTCACCTTCTAGCGGGAGCATACAATGAGCAGTTCTTC	CASSHLLAGAYNEQFF
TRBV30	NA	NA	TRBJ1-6	TGTGCCTGGAGAATTAAGGGCGCCGGGGTTTCACCCCTCCACTTT	CAWRIKGAGVSPLHF
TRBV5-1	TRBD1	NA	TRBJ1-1	TGCGCCAGCAATCTACAGGGGATGAACACTGAAGCTTTCTTT	CASNLQGMNTEAFF
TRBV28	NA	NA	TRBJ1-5	TGTGCCAGCAGTCGCGGGGGTAATAGCAATCAGCCCCAGCATTTT	CASSRGGNSNQPQHF
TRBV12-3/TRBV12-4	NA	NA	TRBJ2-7	TGTGCCAGCAGTTTATCACATACCTACGAGCAGTACTTC	CASSLSHTYEQYF
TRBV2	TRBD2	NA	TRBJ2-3	TGTGCCAGCAACAGGCCCGGGACTACCAAATCAGTACCAGCAATTTTT	CASNRPGTTKSVPAIF
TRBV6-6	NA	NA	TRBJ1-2	TGTGCCAGCAGTTACTCGACGTCCGGGATAAATGGCTACACCTTC	CASSYSTSGINGYTF
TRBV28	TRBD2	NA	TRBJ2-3	TGTGCCAGCAGCCCTAGGACTAGAGGTAAAGATACGCAGTATTTT	CASSPRTRGKDTQYF
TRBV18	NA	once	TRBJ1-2	TGTGCCAGCTCACCACCCCGGGACTCGTATGGCTACACCTTC	CASSPPRDSYGYTF
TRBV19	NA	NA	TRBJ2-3	TGTGCCAGTAGTATAAGACAGACCGGTAAGGGCACAGATACGCAGTATTTT	CASSIRQTGKGTDTQYF
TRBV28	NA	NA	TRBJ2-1	TGTGCCAGCAGCGATTATGCGTGGCGGGGGCAGTTCTTC	CASSDYAWRGQFF
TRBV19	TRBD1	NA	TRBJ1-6	TGTGCCAGTAGTATCGGGGGACAGGGGGAATCACCCCTCCACTTT	CASSIGGQGESPLHF